This note documents a single TCR beta chain sequence. Its antigen is still unknown. TCRdb reprocessed the 5' RACE reads, keeping one entry per CDR3 protein, no DNA. The repertoire table contains under 150,000 distinct CDR3 sequences. This entry belongs to a study of monozygotic twins with inflammatory bowel disease. From germline, CDR1 is DFQATT and CDR2 SNEGSKA (reference sequence). This CDR3 has 12 amino acids. Points from the study as a whole: On the inverse Simpson index, IBD patients scored lower for TCRbeta diversity than healthy co-twins.

Specimen: blood. J is TRBJ1-1 and V is TRBV20-1. The clonotype comes from a human donor with ulcerative colitis or Crohn's disease, or a healthy co-twin of an affected twin (not recorded which). CDR3 sequence: CSARGHAVGAFF.